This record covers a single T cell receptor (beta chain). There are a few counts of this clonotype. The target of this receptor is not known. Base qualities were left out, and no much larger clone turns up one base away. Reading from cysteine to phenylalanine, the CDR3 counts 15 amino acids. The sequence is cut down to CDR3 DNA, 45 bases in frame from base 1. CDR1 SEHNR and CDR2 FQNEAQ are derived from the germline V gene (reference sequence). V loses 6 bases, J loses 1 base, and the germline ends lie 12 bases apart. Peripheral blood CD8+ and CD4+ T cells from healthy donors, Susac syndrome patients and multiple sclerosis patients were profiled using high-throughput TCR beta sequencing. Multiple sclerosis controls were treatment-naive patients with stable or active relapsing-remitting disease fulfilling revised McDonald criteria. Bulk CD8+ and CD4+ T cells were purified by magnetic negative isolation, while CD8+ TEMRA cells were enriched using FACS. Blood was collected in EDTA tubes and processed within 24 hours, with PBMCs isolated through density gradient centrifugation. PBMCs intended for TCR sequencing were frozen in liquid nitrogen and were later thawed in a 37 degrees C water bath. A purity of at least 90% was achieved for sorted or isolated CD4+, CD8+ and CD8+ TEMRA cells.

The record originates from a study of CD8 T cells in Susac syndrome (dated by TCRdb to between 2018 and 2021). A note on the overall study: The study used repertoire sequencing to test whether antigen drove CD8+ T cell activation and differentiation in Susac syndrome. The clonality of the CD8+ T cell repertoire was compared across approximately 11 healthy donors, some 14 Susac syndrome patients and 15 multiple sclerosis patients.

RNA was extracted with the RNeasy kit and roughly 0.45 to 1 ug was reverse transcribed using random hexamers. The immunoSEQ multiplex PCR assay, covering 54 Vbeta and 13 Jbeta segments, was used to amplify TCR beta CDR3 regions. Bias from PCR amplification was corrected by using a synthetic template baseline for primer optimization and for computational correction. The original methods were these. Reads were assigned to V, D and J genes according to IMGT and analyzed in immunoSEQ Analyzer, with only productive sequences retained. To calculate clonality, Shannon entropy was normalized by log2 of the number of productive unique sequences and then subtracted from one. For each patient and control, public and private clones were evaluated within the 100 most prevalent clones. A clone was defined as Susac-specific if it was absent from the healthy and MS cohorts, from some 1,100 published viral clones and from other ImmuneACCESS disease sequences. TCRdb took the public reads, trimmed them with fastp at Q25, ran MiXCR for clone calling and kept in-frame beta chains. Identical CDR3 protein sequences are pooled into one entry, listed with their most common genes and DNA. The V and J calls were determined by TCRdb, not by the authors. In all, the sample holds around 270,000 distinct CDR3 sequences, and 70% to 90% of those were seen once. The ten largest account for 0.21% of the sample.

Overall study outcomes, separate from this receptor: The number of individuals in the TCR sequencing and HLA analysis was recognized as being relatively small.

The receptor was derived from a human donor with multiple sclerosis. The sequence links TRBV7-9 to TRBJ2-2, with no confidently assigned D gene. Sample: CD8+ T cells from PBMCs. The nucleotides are TGTGCCAGCAGACCAAAAAAACGGAACACCGGGGAGCTGTTTTTT. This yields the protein CASRPKKRNTGELFF. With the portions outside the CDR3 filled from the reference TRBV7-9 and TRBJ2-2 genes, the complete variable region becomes DTGVSQNPRHKITKRGQNVTFRCDPISEHNRLYWYRQTLGQGPEFLTYFQNEAQLEKSRLLSDRFSAERPKGSFSTLEIQRTEQGDSAMYLCASRPKKRNTGELFFGEGSRLTVL.